The entry that follows covers one TCR beta chain sequence. Its specificity is not known. The sample is drawn from a study of CD8+ T cells in alopecia areata. Study-wide findings and caveats: Lesional scalp, especially alopecia totalis/universalis, showed higher clonality than normal scalp. Unlike in mice, where it was clearer, TCR sharing across patients was less clear, possibly HLA-related.

The sequencing template was cDNA reverse transcribed from extracted RNA. Repertoires were generated with immunoSEQ multiplex PCR, while TCRdb's copy carries only in-frame clones and drops some. This repertoire shows around 100,000 clones, roughly three fifths found once; its top ten account for roughly 15%. V was pared by 0 bases and J by 7 bases, with 4 bases between. Germline values: CDR1 SGHDT, CDR2 YYEEEE. This CDR3 has 11 amino acids. Regarding treatment: oral pan-JAK inhibitor, 5-10 mg twice daily. Alopecia areata patients provided lesional scalp punch biopsies and peripheral blood, both collected for the study.

The sequence derives from a human donor with alopecia areata. Sequencing used CD8+ T cells sorted from blood, obtained between weeks 55 and 65, from a patient treated with tofacitinib. This chain joins TRBV5-6 and TRBJ1-1, with D unclear. In DNA form, the CDR3 reads TGTGCCAGCAGCTTGGGAGTTGAAGCTTTCTTT. Protein: CASSLGVEAFF.